This is a list of T cell receptor beta chains from one sample in a study of blood T cell repertoires in COVID-19. This table comes from immunoSEQ multiplex PCR, and its TCRdb copy is limited to in-frame clones, with some not included. The data show around 220,000 clones, about nine tenths seen once. The sequencing sample was made of peripheral blood. These receptors were collected from a woman aged 50 to 60 with acute or convalescent COVID-19. The CDR3 runs from the conserved cysteine through the conserved F or W. Fields, in order: D gene, V gene, clone size, J gene, CDR3 DNA, CDR3 protein. The D gene is left open where the match is weak. Some rows have no size entry. The others give once, few or many, or a class for an expanded clone.

>.|TRBV7-8|.|TRBJ2-7
TGTGCCAGCAGCTTAGCGGCAGGGCCCTACGAGCAGTACTTC
CASSLAAGPYEQYF
>.|TRBV7-2|.|TRBJ2-5
TGTGCCAGCAGCTTTTCCGGGACACAAGAGACCCAGTACTTC
CASSFSGTQETQYF
>TRBD2|TRBV7-9|.|TRBJ2-7
TGTGCCAGCAGCCCGGGGGGCGGACTAGCCTACTTGGGGCAGTACTTC
CASSPGGGLAYLGQYF
>.|TRBV5-5|.|TRBJ2-5
TGTGCCAGCAGCGGGGGGGCCCCGATGGAGACCCAGTACTTC
CASSGGAPMETQYF
>.|TRBV6-2/TRBV6-3|.|TRBJ1-2
TGTGCCAGCAGTTACCTCTATGGCTACACCTTC
CASSYLYGYTF
>TRBD1|TRBV24-1|.|TRBJ2-5
TGTGCCACCAGTGTGGGACAGGGGAAAGGAGAGACCCAGTACTTC
CATSVGQGKGETQYF
>TRBD1|TRBV7-6|.|TRBJ1-3
TGTGCCAGCAGCCGAGAGGGGGCCTCCTCTGGAAACACCATATATTTT
CASSREGASSGNTIYF
>.|TRBV2|.|TRBJ1-3
TGTGCCAGCAGGGACACACGCTCTGGAAACACCATATATTTT
CASRDTRSGNTIYF
>.|TRBV27|.|TRBJ1-6
TGTGCCAGCAGTTTGATTGCAGGGCCTCTTGCTAATTCACCCCTCCACTTT
CASSLIAGPLANSPLHF
>.|TRBV30|.|TRBJ1-2
TGTGCCTGGAGTGTGTCGGGAAGGGGCTACACCTTC
CAWSVSGRGYTF
>TRBD2|TRBV27|.|TRBJ2-7
TGTGCCAAAGCCGGGGAAGCGGGAGGCCACGAGCAGTACTTC
CAKAGEAGGHEQYF
>TRBD1|TRBV19|.|TRBJ1-1
TGTGCCAGCCATGTACGACAGGGGACTGAAGCTTTCTTT
CASHVRQGTEAFF
>.|TRBV7-2|.|TRBJ2-1
TGTGCCAGCAGCCTTGGGGAGTCGCTGGCCCAGTTCTTC
CASSLGESLAQFF
>TRBD2|TRBV6-2/TRBV6-3|.|TRBJ2-5
TGTGCCAGCAGTATAGCGGGAGTCGAAGAGACCCAGTACTTC
CASSIAGVEETQYF
>TRBD1|TRBV11-2|.|TRBJ2-1
TGTGCCAGCAGCTTAGGGACAGGGTCATACAATGAGCAGTTCTTC
CASSLGTGSYNEQFF
>.|TRBV4-1|.|TRBJ2-7
TGCGCCAGCAGCCCCCACAAGAACTACGAGCAGTACTTC
CASSPHKNYEQYF
>.|TRBV6-2/TRBV6-3|.|TRBJ2-1
TGTGCCAGCAGTTACGGGGGGGCCGGGTACAATGAGCAGTTCTTC
CASSYGGAGYNEQFF
>.|TRBV28|.|TRBJ1-5
TGTGCCAGCAGGTCCCCACAGCCAACCCCCCATCAGCCCCAGCATTTT
CASRSPQPTPHQPQHF
>TRBD2|TRBV12-3/TRBV12-4|.|TRBJ2-7
TGTGCCAGCAGTTTAGCGCGGGGGGCGCAGTACTTC
CASSLARGAQYF
>.|TRBV7-9|.|TRBJ2-3
TGTGCCAGCAGCTTAGTCCTCACAGATACGCAGTATTTT
CASSLVLTDTQYF
>.|TRBV19|.|TRBJ2-1
TGTGCCAGCCGGGAACGCGACAATGAGCAGTTCTTC
CASRERDNEQFF
>.|TRBV7-9|.|TRBJ1-5
TGTGCCAGCAGCCGGGGGGAAGTGGGCAATCAGCCCCAGCATTTT
CASSRGEVGNQPQHF
>.|TRBV5-1|.|TRBJ2-3
TGCGCCAGCAGCTTGGGTCCGGGGACAGATACGCAGTATTTT
CASSLGPGTDTQYF
>TRBD1|TRBV5-1|.|TRBJ1-2
TGCGCCAGCAAGGGGACAGGGTATGGCTACACCTTC
CASKGTGYGYTF
>.|TRBV5-1|once|TRBJ1-1
TGCGCCAGCAGCCCACGACAGAGAAACACTGAAGCTTTCTTT
CASSPRQRNTEAFF
>.|TRBV27|.|TRBJ1-5
TGTGCCAGCAGTTCGCAGGGGATTAATCAGCCCCAGCATTTT
CASSSQGINQPQHF
>TRBD2|TRBV7-9|.|TRBJ2-7
TGTGCCAGCAGCTTGGGACTAGAGCCTGACGAGCAGTACTTC
CASSLGLEPDEQYF
>.|TRBV30|.|TRBJ2-2
TGTGCCTGGAAAGGTAGCAGGAACACCGGGGAGCTGTTTTTT
CAWKGSRNTGELFF
>TRBD1|TRBV18|once|TRBJ2-4
TGTGCCAGCTCCCCGGGACAGGGGCAATCTAACATTCAGTACTTC
CASSPGQGQSNIQYF
>TRBD2|TRBV5-5|.|TRBJ2-2
TGTGCCAGCAGCTTGATGGGAGGGTTGAACACCGGGGAGCTGTTTTTT
CASSLMGGLNTGELFF
>TRBD1|TRBV15|once|TRBJ2-3
TGTGCCACCAGCAGAGGTGGACAGGGAGGCACAGATACGCAGTATTTT
CATSRGGQGGTDTQYF
>.|TRBV30|.|TRBJ1-2
TGTGCCTGGAGTGTACGAGGGAACGATGGCTACACCTTC
CAWSVRGNDGYTF
>.|TRBV11-3|.|TRBJ2-3
TGTGCCAGCAGCTTGACAGCGAGCACAGATACGCAGTATTTT
CASSLTASTDTQYF
>TRBD1|TRBV27|.|TRBJ1-5
TGTGCCAGCAGTTTAGGGACAGGGACGGGTCAGCCCCAGCATTTT
CASSLGTGTGQPQHF